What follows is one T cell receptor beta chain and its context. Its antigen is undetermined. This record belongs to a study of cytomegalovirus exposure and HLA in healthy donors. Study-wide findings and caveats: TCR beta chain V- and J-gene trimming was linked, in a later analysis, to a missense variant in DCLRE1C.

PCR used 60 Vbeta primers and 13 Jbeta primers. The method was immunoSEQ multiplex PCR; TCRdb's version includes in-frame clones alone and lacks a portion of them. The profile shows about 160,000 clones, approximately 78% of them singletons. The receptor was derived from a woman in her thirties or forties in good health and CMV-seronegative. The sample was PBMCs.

CDR3 protein: CASSPVGAGLGETQYF. CDR3 DNA: TGTGCCAGCAGCCCGGTAGGAGCGGGGCTCGGGGAGACCCAGTACTTC. This chain joins TRBV5-6 and TRBJ2-5; TRBD2 matches at 7 bases. The V gene's germline CDR1 is SGHDT and CDR2 YYEEEE. The CDR3 is 16 residues long. The V and J ends lost 4 bases and 5 bases, in that order; junction bases with no gene match: 14.